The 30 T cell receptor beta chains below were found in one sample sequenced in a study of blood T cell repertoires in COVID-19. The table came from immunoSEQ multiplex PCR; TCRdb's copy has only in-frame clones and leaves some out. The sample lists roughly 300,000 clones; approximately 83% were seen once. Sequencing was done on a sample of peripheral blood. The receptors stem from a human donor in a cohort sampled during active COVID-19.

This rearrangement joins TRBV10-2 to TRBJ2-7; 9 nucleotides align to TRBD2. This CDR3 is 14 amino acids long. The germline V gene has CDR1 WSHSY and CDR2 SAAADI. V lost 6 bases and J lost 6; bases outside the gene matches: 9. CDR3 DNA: TGCGCCAGCAGCGCGGGAGGGGGGAGGAGCGAGCAGTACTTC. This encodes CASSAGGGRSEQYF.

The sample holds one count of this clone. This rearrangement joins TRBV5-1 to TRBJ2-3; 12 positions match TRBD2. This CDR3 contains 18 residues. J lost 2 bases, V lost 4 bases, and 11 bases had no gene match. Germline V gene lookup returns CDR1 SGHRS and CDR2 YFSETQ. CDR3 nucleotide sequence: TGCGCCAGCAGCCCCCGGCTAGCGGGAGGGCCAACCACAGATACGCAGTATTTT. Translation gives CASSPRLAGGPTTDTQYF. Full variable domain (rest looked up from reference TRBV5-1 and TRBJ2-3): KAGVTQTPRYLIKTRGQQVTLSCSPISGHRSVSWYQQTPGQGLQFLFEYFSETQRNKGNFPGRFSGRQFSNSRSEMNVSTLELGDSALYLCASSPRLAGGPTTDTQYFGPGTRLTVL.

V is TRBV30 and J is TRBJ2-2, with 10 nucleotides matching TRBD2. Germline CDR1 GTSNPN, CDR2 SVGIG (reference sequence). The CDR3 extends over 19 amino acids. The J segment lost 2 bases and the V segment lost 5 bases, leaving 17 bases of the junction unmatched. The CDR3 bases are TGTGCCTGGGGGACCATCATAAGGAGACTAGCGGGCAACACCGGGGAGCTGTTTTTT. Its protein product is CAWGTIIRRLAGNTGELFF.

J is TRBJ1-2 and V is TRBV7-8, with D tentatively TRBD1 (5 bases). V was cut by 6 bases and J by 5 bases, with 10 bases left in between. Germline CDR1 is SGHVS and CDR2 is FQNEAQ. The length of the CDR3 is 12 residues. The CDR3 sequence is CASRGQGYGYTF. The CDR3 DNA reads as TGTGCCAGCAGAGGGCAGGGATATGGCTACACCTTC. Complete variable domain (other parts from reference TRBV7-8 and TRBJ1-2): GAGVSQSPRYKVAKRGQDVALRCDPISGHVSLFWYQQALGQGPEFLTYFQNEAQLDKSGLPSDRFFAERPEGSVSTLKIQRTQQEDSAVYLCASRGQGYGYTFGSGTRLTVV.

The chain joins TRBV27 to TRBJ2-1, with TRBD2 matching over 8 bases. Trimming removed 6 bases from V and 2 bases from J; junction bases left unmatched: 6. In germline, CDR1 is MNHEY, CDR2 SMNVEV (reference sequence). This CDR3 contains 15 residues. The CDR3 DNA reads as TGTGCCAGCAGCCTTGGCGGGAGGACCTACAATGAGCAGTTCTTC. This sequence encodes CASSLGGRTYNEQFF.

The CDR3 DNA sequence: TGCGCCAGCAGCGCCCAGGGGGCAGCAGATACGCAGTATTTT. Translated, it gives CASSAQGAADTQYF. The rearrangement links TRBV5-1 to TRBJ2-3; TRBD1 matches 8 bases. With 4 bases clipped from V and 4 bases from J, the junction kept 5 bases outside the gene matches. Germline V gene lookup returns CDR1 SGHRS and CDR2 YFSETQ. This CDR3 spans 14 amino acids.

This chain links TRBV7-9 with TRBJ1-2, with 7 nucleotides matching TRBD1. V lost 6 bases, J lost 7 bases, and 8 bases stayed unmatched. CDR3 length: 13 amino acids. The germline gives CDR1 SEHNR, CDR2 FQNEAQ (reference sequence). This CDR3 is CASSISTGAGYTF. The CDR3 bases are TGTGCCAGCAGTATAAGCACAGGGGCTGGCTACACCTTC.

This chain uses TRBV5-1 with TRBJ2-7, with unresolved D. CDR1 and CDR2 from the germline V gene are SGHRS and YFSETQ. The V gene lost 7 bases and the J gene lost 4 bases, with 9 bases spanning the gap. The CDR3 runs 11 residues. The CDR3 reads CASLVVYEQYF. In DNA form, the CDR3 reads TGCGCCAGCCTGGTAGTTTACGAGCAGTACTTC.

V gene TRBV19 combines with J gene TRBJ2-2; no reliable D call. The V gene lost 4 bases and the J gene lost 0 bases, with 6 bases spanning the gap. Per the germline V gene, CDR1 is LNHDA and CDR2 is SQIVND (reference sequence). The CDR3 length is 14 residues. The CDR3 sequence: CASSNLANTGELFF. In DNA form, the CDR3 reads TGTGCCAGTAGTAATCTAGCGAACACCGGGGAGCTGTTTTTT.

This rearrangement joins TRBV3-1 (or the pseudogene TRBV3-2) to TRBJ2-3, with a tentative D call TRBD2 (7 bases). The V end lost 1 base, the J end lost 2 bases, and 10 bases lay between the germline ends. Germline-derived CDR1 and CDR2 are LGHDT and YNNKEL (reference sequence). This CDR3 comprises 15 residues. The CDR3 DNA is TGTGCCAGCAGCCAAGCTGGGGGGGCCACAGATACGCAGTATTTT. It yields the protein CASSQAGGATDTQYF.

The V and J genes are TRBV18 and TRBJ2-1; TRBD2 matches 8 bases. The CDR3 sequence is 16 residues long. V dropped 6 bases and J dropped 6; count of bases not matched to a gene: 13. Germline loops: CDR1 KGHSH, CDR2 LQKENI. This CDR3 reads CASSQRAGVRPNEQFF. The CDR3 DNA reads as TGTGCCAGCTCCCAAAGAGCGGGAGTTAGACCCAATGAGCAGTTCTTC.

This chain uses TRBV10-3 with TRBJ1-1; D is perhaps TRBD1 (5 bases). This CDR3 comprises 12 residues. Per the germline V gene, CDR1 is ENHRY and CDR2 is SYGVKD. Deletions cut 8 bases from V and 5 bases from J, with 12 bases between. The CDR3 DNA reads TGTGCCATCTCCGCTCCAGGGACTGAAGCTTTCTTT. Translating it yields CAISAPGTEAFF.

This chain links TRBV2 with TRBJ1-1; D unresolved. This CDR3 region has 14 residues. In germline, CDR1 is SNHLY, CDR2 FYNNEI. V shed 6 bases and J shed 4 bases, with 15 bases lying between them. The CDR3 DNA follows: TGTGCCAGCAGGTTACAGACCTTGCCCACTGAAGCTTTCTTT. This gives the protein CASRLQTLPTEAFF.

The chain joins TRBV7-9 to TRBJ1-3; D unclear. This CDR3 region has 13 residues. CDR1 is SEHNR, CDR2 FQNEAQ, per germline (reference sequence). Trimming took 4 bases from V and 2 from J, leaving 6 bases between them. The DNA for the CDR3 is TGTGCCAGCAGCTCCGAGACTGGAAACACCATATATTTT. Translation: CASSSETGNTIYF.

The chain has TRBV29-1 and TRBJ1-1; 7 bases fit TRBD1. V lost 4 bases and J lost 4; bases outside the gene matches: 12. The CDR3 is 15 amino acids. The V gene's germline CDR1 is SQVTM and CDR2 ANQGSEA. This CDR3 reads CSVAYRGRQGTEAFF. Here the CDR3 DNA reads TGCAGCGTTGCGTACAGGGGACGGCAGGGCACTGAAGCTTTCTTT.

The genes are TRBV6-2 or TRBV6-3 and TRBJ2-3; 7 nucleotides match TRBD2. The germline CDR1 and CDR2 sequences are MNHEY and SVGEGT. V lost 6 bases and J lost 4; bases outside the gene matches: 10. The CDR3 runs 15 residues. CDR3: CASSSLGLEADTQYF. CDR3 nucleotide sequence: TGTGCCAGCAGCTCCCTAGGACTAGAGGCAGATACGCAGTATTTT.

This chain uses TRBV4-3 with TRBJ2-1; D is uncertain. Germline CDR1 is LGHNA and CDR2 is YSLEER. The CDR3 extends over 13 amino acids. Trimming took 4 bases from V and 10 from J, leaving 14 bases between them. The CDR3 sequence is CASSPDQLGEQFF. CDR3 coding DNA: TGCGCCAGCAGCCCCGATCAGCTAGGCGAGCAGTTCTTC.

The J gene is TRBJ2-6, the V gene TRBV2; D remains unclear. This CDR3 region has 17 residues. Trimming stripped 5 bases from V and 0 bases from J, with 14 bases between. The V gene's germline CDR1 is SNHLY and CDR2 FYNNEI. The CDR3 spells CASSLTRYYSGANVLTF. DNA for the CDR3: TGTGCCAGCAGTCTGACACGTTATTACTCTGGGGCCAACGTCCTGACTTTC.

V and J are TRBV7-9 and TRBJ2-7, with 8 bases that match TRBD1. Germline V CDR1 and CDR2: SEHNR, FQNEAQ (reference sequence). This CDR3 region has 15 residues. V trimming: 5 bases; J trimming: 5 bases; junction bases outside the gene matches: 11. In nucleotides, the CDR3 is TGTGCCAGCAGCGGCTCCGGGACAGGCAACCACGAGCAGTACTTC. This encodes CASSGSGTGNHEQYF. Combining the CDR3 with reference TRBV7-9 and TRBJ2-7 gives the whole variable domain DTGVSQNPRHKITKRGQNVTFRCDPISEHNRLYWYRQTLGQGPEFLTYFQNEAQLEKSRLLSDRFSAERPKGSFSTLEIQRTEQGDSAMYLCASSGSGTGNHEQYFGPGTRLTVT.

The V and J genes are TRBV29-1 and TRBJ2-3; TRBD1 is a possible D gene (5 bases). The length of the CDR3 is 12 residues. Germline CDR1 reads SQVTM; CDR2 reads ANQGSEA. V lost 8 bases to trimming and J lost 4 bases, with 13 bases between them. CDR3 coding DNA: TGCAGCTTAAGGACACCACCAGATACGCAGTATTTT. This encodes CSLRTPPDTQYF.

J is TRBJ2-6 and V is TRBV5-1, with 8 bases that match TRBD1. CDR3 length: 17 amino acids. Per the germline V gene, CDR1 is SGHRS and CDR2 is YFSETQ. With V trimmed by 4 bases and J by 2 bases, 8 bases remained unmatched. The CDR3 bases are TGCGCCAGCAGCCGGACAGGGACCTCCCCTGGGGCCAACGTCCTGACTTTC. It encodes CASSRTGTSPGANVLTF.

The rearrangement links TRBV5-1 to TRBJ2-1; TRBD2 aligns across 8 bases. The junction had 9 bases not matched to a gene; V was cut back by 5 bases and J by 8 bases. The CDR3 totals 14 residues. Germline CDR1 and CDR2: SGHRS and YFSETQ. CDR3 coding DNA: TGCGCCAGCAGTCCGGGACTAGATATATATGAGCAGTTCTTC. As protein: CASSPGLDIYEQFF.

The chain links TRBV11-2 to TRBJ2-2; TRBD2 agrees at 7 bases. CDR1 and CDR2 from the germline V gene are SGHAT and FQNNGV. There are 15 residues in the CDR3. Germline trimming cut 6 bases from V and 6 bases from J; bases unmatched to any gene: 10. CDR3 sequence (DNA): TGTGCCAGCAGAAAGGGGAGGGCTAGCGCCGGGGAGCTGTTTTTT. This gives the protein CASRKGRASAGELFF. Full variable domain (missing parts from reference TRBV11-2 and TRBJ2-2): EAGVAQSPRYKIIEKRQSVAFWCNPISGHATLYWYQQILGQGPKLLIQFQNNGVVDDSQLPKDRFSAERLKGVDSTLKIQPAKLEDSAVYLCASRKGRASAGELFFGEGSRLTVL.

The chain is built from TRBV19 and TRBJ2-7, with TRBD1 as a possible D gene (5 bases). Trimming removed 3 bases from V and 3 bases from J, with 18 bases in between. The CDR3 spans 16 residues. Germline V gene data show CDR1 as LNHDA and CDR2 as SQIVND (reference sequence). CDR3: CASSIGADQASYEQYF. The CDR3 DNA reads TGTGCCAGTAGTATTGGGGCTGACCAGGCGAGCTACGAGCAGTACTTC.

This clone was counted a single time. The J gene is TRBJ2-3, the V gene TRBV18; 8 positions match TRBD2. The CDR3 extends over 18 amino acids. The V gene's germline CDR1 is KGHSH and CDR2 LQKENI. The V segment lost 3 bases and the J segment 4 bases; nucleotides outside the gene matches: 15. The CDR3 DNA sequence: TGTGCCAGCTCACCCCAGGGAGCACTAGCGGTCGGAGCAGATACGCAGTATTTT. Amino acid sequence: CASSPQGALAVGADTQYF.

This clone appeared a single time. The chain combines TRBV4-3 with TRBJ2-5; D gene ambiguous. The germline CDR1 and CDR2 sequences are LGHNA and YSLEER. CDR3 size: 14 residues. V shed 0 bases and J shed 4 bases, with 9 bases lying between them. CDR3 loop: CASSQEPVGETQYF. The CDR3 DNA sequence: TGCGCCAGCAGCCAAGAACCCGTCGGAGAGACCCAGTACTTC.

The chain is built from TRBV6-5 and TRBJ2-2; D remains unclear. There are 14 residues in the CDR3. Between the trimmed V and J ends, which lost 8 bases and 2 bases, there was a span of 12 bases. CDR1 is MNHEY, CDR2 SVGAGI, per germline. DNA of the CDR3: TGTGCCAGCTCCGCGACACTTAACACCGGGGAGCTGTTTTTT. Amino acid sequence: CASSATLNTGELFF.

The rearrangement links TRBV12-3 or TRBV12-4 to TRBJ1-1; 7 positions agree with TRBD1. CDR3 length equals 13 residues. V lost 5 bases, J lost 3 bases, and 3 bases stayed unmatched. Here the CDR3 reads CASSEDRYTEAFF. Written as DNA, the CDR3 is TGTGCCAGCAGTGAGGACAGGTACACTGAAGCTTTCTTT.

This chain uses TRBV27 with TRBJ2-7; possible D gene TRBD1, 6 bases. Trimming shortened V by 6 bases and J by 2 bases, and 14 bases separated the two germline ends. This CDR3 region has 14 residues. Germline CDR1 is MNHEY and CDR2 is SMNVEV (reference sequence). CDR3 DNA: TGTGCCAGCAGGCTCGCAGGGGCCGCCTACGAGCAGTACTTC. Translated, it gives CASRLAGAAYEQYF.

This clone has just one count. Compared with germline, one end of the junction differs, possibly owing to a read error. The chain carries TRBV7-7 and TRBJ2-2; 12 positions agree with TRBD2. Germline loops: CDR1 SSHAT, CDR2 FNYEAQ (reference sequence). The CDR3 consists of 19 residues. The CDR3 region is CASSLKAGLAGNEDGELFF. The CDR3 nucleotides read TGTGCTAGCAGCTTAAAAGCTGGACTAGCGGGAAATGAAGACGGGGAGCTGTTTTTT. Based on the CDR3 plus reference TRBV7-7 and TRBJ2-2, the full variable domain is GAGVSQSPRYKVTKRGQDVTLRCDPISSHATLYWYQQALGQGPEFLTYFNYEAQPDKSGLPSDRFSAERPEGSISTLTIQRTEQRDSAMYRCASSLKAGLAGNEDGELFFGEGSRLTVL.